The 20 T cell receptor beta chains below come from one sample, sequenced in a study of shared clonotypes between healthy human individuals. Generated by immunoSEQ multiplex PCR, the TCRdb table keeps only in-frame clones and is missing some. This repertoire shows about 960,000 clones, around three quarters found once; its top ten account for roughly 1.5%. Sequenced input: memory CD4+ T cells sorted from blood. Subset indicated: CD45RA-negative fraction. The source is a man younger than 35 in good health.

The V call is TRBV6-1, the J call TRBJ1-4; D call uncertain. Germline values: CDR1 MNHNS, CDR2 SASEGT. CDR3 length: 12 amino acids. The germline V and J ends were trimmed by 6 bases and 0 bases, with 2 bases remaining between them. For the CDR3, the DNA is TGTGCCAGCAGGGCAACTAATGAAAAACTGTTTTTT. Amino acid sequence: CASRATNEKLFF.

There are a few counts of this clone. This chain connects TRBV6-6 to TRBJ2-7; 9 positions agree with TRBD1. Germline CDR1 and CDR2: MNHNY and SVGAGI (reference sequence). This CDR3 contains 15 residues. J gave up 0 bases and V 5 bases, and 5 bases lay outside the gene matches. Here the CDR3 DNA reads TGTGCCAGCAGTCCGGGGACAGGGTACTCCTACGAGCAGTACTTC. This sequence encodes CASSPGTGYSYEQYF.

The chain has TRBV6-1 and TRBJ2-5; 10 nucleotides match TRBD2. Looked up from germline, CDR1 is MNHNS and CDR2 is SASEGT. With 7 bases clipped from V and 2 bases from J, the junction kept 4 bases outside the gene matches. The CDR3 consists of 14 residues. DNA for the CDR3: TGTGCCAGCAAGCGAGCGGGAGGGCAAGAGACCCAGTACTTC. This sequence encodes CASKRAGGQETQYF.

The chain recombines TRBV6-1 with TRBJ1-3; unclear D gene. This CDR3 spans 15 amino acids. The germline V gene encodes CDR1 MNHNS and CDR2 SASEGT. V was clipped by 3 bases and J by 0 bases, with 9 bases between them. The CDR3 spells CASSDRRYSGNTIYF. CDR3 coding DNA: TGTGCCAGCAGTGATAGACGATACTCTGGAAACACCATATATTTT.

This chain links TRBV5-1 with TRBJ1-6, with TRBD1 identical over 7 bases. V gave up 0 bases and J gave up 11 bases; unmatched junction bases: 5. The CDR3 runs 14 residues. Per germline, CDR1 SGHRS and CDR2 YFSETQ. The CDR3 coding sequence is TGCGCCAGCAGCTTGGCTGGGACAGAACCACCCCTCCACTTT. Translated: CASSLAGTEPPLHF.

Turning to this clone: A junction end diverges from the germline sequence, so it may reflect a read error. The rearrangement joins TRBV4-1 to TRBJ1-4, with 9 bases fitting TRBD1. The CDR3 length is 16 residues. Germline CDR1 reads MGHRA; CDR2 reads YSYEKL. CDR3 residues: CASTQKTTGGNEKLFF. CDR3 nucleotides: TGCGCCAGCACCCAAAAAACGACAGGGGGGAATGAAAAACTGTTTTTT.

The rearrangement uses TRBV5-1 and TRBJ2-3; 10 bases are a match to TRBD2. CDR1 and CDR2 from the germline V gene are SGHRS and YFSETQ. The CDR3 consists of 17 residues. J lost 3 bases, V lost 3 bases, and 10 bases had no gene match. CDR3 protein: CASSSLARAGGTDTQYF. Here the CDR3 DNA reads TGCGCCAGCAGCTCCCTCGCGAGAGCGGGGGGGACAGATACGCAGTATTTT.

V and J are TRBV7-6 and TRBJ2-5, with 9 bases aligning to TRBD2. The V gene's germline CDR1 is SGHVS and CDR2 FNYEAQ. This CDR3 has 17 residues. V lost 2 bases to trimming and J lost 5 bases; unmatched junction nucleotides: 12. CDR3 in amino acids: CASSLISAGGPKETQYF. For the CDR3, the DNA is TGTGCCAGCAGCTTAATTTCGGCGGGGGGGCCGAAGGAGACCCAGTACTTC.

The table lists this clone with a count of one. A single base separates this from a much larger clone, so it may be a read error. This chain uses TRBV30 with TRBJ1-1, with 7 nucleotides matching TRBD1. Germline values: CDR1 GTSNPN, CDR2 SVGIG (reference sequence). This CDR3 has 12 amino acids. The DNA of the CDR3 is TGTGCCAGTCAACAGGGGAACATTGAAGCTTTCTTT. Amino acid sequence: CASQQGNIEAFF. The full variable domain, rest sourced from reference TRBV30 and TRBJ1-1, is SQTIHQWPATLVQPVGSPLSLECTVEGTSNPNLYWYRQAAGRGLQLLFYSVGIGQISSEVPQNLSASRPQDRQFILSSKKLLLSDSGFYLCASQQGNIEAFFGQGTRLTVV.

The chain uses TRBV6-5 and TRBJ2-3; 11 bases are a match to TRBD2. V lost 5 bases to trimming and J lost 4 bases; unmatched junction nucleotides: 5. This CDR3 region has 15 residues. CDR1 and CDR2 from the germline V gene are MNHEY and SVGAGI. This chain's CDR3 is CASSRLAGLSDTQYF. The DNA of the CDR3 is TGTGCCAGCAGTCGACTAGCGGGACTTTCAGATACGCAGTATTTT.

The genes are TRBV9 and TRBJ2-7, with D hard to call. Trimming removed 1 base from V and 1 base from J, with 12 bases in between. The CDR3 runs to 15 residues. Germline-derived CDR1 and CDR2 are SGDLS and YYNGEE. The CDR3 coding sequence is TGTGCCAGCAGCGTAATTAGAGACTTTTCCTACGAGCAGTACTTC. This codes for CASSVIRDFSYEQYF.

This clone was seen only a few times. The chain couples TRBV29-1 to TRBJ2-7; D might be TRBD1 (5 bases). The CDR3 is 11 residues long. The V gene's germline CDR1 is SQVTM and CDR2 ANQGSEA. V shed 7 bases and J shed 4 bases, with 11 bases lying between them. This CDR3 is CSAVGDYEQYF. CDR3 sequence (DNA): TGCAGCGCTGTAGGGGATTACGAGCAGTACTTC.

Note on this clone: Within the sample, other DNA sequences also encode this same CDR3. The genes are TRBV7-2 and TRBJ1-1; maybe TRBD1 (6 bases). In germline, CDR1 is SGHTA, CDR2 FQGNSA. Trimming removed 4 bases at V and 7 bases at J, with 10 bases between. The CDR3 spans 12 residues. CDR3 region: CASSSGGFEAFF. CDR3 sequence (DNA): TGTGCCAGCAGCTCTGGGGGCTTTGAAGCTTTCTTT.

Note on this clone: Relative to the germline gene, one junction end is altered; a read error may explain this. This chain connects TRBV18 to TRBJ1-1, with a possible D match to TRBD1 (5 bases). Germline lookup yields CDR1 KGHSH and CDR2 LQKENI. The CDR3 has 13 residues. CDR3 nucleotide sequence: TGTGCCAGCTCACGGGGTTCTGGGGACCCCTTCAGCTTT. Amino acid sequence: CASSRGSGDPFSF. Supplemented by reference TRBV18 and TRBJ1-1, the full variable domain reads NAGVMQNPRHLVRRRGQEARLRCSPMKGHSHVYWYRQLPEEGLKFMVYLQKENIIDESGMPKERFSAEFPKEGPSILRIQQVVRGDSAAYFCASSRGSGDPFSFGQGTRLTVV.

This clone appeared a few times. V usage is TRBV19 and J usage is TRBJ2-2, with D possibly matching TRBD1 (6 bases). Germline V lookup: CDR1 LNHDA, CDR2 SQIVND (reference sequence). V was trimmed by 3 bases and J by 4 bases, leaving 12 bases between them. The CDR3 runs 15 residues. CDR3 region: CASSIQGISTGELFF. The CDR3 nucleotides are TGTGCCAGTAGTATTCAGGGGATCAGCACCGGGGAGCTGTTTTTT.

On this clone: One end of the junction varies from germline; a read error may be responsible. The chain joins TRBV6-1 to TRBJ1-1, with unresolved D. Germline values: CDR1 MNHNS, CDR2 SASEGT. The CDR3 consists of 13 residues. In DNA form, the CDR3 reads TGTGTCAGCAGTGAAGTGGTGGGTACTGAAGCTTTCTTT. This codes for CVSSEVVGTEAFF.

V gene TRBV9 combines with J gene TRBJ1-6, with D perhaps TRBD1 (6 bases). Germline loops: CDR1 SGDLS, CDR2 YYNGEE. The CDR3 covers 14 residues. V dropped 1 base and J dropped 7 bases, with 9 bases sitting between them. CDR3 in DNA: TGTGCCAGCAGCGTAAACCAGGGGAATTCACCCCTCCACTTT. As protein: CASSVNQGNSPLHF.

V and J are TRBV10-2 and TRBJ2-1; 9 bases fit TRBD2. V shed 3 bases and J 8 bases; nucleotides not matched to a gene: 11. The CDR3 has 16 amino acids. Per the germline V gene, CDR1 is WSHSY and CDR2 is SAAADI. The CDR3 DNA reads TGCGCCAGCAGTGACCCCGGTTTTAGCGGGGGATATGAGCAGTTCTTC. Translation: CASSDPGFSGGYEQFF.

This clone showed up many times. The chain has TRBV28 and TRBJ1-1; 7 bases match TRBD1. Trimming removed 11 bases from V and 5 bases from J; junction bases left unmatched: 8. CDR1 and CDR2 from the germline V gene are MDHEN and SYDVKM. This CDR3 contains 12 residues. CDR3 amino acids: CALGGWGTEAFF. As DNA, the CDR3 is TGTGCCTTAGGGGGCTGGGGAACTGAAGCTTTCTTT.

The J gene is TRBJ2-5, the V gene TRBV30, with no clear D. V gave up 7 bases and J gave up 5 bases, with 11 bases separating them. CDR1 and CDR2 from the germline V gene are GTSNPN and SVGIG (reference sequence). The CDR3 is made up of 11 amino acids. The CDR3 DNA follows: TGTGCCTCGGGCCGAATGGAGACCCAGTACTTC. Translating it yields CASGRMETQYF.